This T cell receptor beta chain stems from a study of blood T cell repertoires in COVID-19. Study background: Acute and convalescent COVID-19 samples came from the United States, Italy and Spain. PBMCs, B-cell-depleted T cells, or T cells provided the cDNA or gDNA that made up the material.

Recovery among Cohort 3 donors was established by two negative PCRs, clearance, or symptom resolution. Trimming cost V 6 bases and J 8 bases; bases outside gene matches: 9. Germline V CDR1 and CDR2: SEHNR, FQNEAQ (reference sequence). CDR3 size: 15 residues. Produced via immunoSEQ multiplex PCR; TCRdb's table is partial and in-frame only. The data contain 380,000 or so clones, roughly 86% of them singletons. Sequencing input: PBMCs or T cells enriched from blood (not recorded which). The J gene is TRBJ1-6, the V gene TRBV7-9, with TRBD1 matching 8 bases. The TCR comes from a man aged 30-40 years who had recovered from COVID-19. The CDR3: CASSHPTGVDSPLHF. Here the CDR3 DNA reads TGTGCCAGCAGTCACCCGACAGGGGTGGATTCACCCCTCCACTTT.